The 11 T cell receptor beta chains given below trace back to one sample, sequenced in a study of OX40 agonist ivuxolimab in advanced cancers. Here immunoSEQ multiplex PCR was the method, and the copy in TCRdb shows in-frame clones only, minus some. Of about 100,000 clones listed, 75% to 95% are singletons. Sequencing was performed on CD4+ or CD8+ T cells sorted from blood, taken in a trial of the OX40 agonist ivuxolimab. These receptors were collected from an adult with an advanced solid tumor such as melanoma, head and neck, liver or kidney cancer.

Notes on this clone: No conserved phenylalanine or tryptophan is present at the end of the CDR3, so a read error is the likely explanation. The chain combines TRBV5-4 with TRBJ1-1; no definite D call. The CDR3 is 15 residues long. V gave up 0 bases and J gave up 3 bases, with 12 bases separating them. Germline V lookup: CDR1 SGHNT, CDR2 YYREEE (reference sequence). The CDR3 bases are TGTGCCAGCAGCTTGGGAGGGTTAAGGGACACTGAAGCTTTCTCT. As protein: CASSLGGLRDTEAFS.

The chain carries TRBV5-4 and TRBJ1-1, with D possibly being TRBD1 (5 bases). The CDR3 is 14 amino acids. V was clipped by 2 bases and J by 2 bases, with 10 bases between them. The V gene's germline CDR1 is SGHNT and CDR2 YYREEE (reference sequence). The CDR3 reads CASSLLGDNTEAFF. In nucleotides, the CDR3 is TGTGCCAGCAGCTTATTAGGGGATAACACTGAAGCTTTCTTT.

The genes are TRBV11-2 and TRBJ2-1; TRBD2 agrees at 8 bases. The V and J ends lost 4 bases and 4 bases, in that order; junction bases with no gene match: 15. Germline loops: CDR1 SGHAT, CDR2 FQNNGV. The CDR3 has 18 residues. Here the CDR3 DNA reads TGTGCCAGCAGCTCCCGGGGTGGGGTGGGACTAGAATACAATGAGCAGTTCTTC. Its protein product is CASSSRGGVGLEYNEQFF. Drawing the rest from reference TRBV11-2 and TRBJ2-1, the complete variable domain is EAGVAQSPRYKIIEKRQSVAFWCNPISGHATLYWYQQILGQGPKLLIQFQNNGVVDDSQLPKDRFSAERLKGVDSTLKIQPAKLEDSAVYLCASSSRGGVGLEYNEQFFGPGTRLTVL.

This clone was seen only once. This chain connects TRBV10-1 to TRBJ2-2; TRBD2 matches 7 bases. V gave up 6 bases and J gave up 2 bases; unmatched junction bases: 0. Germline CDR1 WNHNN, CDR2 SYGVQD (reference sequence). The CDR3 totals 13 residues. In DNA, the CDR3 is TGCGCCAGCAGGGGACTAAACACCGGGGAGCTGTTTTTT. Protein product: CASRGLNTGELFF.

This sequence joins TRBV10-3 and TRBJ2-7; no reliable D call. The CDR3 totals 11 residues. Germline V lookup: CDR1 ENHRY, CDR2 SYGVKD. V was trimmed by 3 bases and J by 6 bases, leaving 6 bases between them. The CDR3 protein is CAISELGEQYF. The CDR3 DNA reads as TGTGCCATCAGTGAACTGGGCGAGCAGTACTTC.

The V and J genes are TRBV5-1 and TRBJ1-1; 8 bases line up with TRBD1. V gave up 3 bases and J gave up 0 bases; unmatched junction bases: 4. The CDR3 extends over 15 amino acids. Germline assignment: CDR1 SGHRS and CDR2 YFSETQ. The CDR3 loop is CASSSPTGVNTEAFF. In DNA, the CDR3 is TGCGCCAGCAGCTCCCCGACAGGGGTGAACACTGAAGCTTTCTTT.

The chain joins TRBV10-3 to TRBJ1-1, with unresolved D. Germline V lookup: CDR1 ENHRY, CDR2 SYGVKD. The CDR3 runs to 11 residues. DNA of the CDR3: TGTGGCGAGCCTTCGGACACTGAAGCTTTCTTT. Translated, it gives CGEPSDTEAFF.

In DNA, the CDR3 is TGTGCCAGCAGCGAGGCGACAGGGGGCTGGTACGAGCAGTACTTC. As protein: CASSEATGGWYEQYF. J is TRBJ2-7 and V is TRBV5-5; TRBD1 agrees at 10 bases. J lost 4 bases, V lost 4 bases, and 8 bases had no gene match. The germline gives CDR1 SGHKS, CDR2 YYEKEE (reference sequence). The CDR3 has 15 residues.

This chain joins TRBV5-6 and TRBJ1-1; a possible D gene is TRBD1 (6 bases). The V gene lost 6 bases and the J gene lost 10 bases, with 22 bases spanning the gap. Germline V gene data show CDR1 as SGHDT and CDR2 as YYEEEE. This CDR3 spans 14 amino acids. The CDR3 sequence: CASTPGGARSGAFF. For the CDR3, the DNA is TGTGCCAGCACCCCCGGGGGGGCCCGAAGCGGAGCTTTCTTT.

The gene calls are TRBV12-5 and TRBJ1-2, with D possibly TRBD1 on 6 matching bases. CDR3 size: 12 residues. In germline, CDR1 is LGHNT, CDR2 FRNRAP. Deletions cut 8 bases from V and 3 bases from J, with 10 bases between. CDR3 sequence reads: CASLGADYGYTF. The CDR3 nucleotides read TGTGCTAGTCTGGGGGCGGACTATGGCTACACCTTC. The variable domain in full, with the rest retrieved from reference TRBV12-5 and TRBJ1-2, is DARVTQTPRHKVTEMGQEVTMRCQPILGHNTVFWYRQTMMQGLELLAYFRNRAPLDDSGMPKDRFSAEMPDATLATLKIQPSEPRDSAVYFCASLGADYGYTFGSGTRLTVV.

This clone was detected only once. The genes are TRBV19 and TRBJ2-3, with 7 bases matching TRBD2. Trimming at V came to 2 bases and at J to 1 base, leaving 3 bases not matched to a gene. The CDR3 has 15 residues. Germline V CDR1 and CDR2: LNHDA, SQIVND (reference sequence). CDR3 in DNA: TGTGCCAGTAGTATATTTGCGGGAGGCACAGATACGCAGTATTTT. This translates into CASSIFAGGTDTQYF.